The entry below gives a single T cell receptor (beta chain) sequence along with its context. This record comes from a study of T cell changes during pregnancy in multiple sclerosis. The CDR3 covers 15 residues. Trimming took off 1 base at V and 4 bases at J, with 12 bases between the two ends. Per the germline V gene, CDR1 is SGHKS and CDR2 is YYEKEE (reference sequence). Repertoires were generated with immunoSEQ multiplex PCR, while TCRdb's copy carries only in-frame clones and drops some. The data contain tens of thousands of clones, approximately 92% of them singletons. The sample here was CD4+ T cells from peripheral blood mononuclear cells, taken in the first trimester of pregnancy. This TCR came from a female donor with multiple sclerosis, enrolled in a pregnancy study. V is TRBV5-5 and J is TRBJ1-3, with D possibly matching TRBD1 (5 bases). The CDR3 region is CASSLPGAVGNTIYF. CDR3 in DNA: TGTGCCAGCAGCTTGCCTGGGGCGGTAGGAAACACCATATATTTT.